A selection of T cell receptor beta chains follows, all from one sample in a study of shared clonotypes between healthy human individuals. Using immunoSEQ multiplex PCR, the repertoire was profiled, and TCRdb retains in-frame clones only, with some absent. The repertoire holds about 1,500,000 clones, with roughly 96% as singletons. The specimen was naive CD4+ T cells sorted from blood. These receptors were taken from a man aged 25-45 years in good health. Each CDR3 is given with its conserved first and last residue. Fields, in order: D gene, V gene, clone size, J gene, CDR3 length, CDR3 protein, CDR3 DNA. The D gene is left open where the match is weak. Only part of the rows carry a size: once, few, many, or a class if the clone is expanded.

TRBD2	TRBV11-2	.	TRBJ2-7	15	CASSWGLAGRYEQYF	TGTGCCAGCAGCTGGGGACTAGCGGGACGGTACGAGCAGTACTTC
TRBD2	TRBV19	.	TRBJ2-7	14	CASSIKRESHEQYF	TGTGCCAGTAGTATAAAGCGGGAGTCCCACGAGCAGTACTTC
.	TRBV5-6	.	TRBJ2-1	11	CASSLGQQQFF	TGTGCCAGCAGCTTGGGGCAACAGCAGTTCTTC
.	TRBV7-6	.	TRBJ2-1	15	CASSLESSMYNEQFF	TGTGCCAGCAGCTTAGAGAGTAGCATGTACAATGAGCAGTTCTTC
.	TRBV7-2	.	TRBJ1-5	13	CASSLSFNQPQHF	TGTGCCAGCAGCTTGTCCTTCAATCAGCCCCAGCATTTT
TRBD2	TRBV18	.	TRBJ2-5	17	CASSGVISGSIQETQYF	TGTGCCAGCTCAGGAGTCATTAGCGGGAGCATACAAGAGACCCAGTACTTC
.	TRBV5-1	.	TRBJ2-7	12	CASSQTGYEQYF	TGCGCCAGCAGCCAAACGGGTTACGAGCAGTACTTC
.	TRBV15	.	TRBJ2-7	14	CATSRDQPGNEQYF	TGTGCCACCAGCAGAGATCAGCCAGGGAACGAGCAGTACTTC
.	TRBV6-1	once	TRBJ1-5	16	CASSEPQALYLGPQHF	TGTGCCAGCAGTGAGCCCCAAGCTCTGTACCTGGGGCCCCAGCATTTT
.	TRBV7-2	.	TRBJ2-7	14	CASSSRRASLEQYF	TGTGCCAGCAGCTCCCGGCGGGCTTCGCTCGAGCAGTACTTC
TRBD2	TRBV10-2	.	TRBJ2-2	16	CASVGRRGANTGELFF	TGCGCCAGCGTCGGACGGCGGGGGGCGAACACCGGGGAGCTGTTTTTT
.	TRBV18	once	TRBJ2-7	14	CASSPVRLNGEQYF	TGTGCCAGCTCACCAGTGCGGCTAAACGGCGAGCAGTACTTC
TRBD2	TRBV11-3	.	TRBJ2-5	15	CASSFGGEGRETQYF	TGTGCCAGCAGCTTCGGCGGGGAGGGGCGAGAGACCCAGTACTTC
.	TRBV4-3	.	TRBJ2-1	14	CASSQDGGYNEQFF	TGCGCCAGCAGCCAAGATGGGGGCTACAATGAGCAGTTCTTC
.	TRBV6-1	.	TRBJ2-7	14	CASSALGQRYEQYF	TGTGCCAGCAGTGCGCTCGGACAGCGGTACGAGCAGTACTTC
.	TRBV4-1	.	TRBJ1-2	11	CASSQGYGYTF	TGCGCCAGCAGCCAAGGGTATGGCTACACCTTC
TRBD2	TRBV7-2	.	TRBJ2-5	16	CASSLGRLAGQETQYF	TGTGCCAGCAGCTTAGGCAGACTAGCGGGACAAGAGACCCAGTACTTC
.	TRBV30	.	TRBJ2-2	14	CAWSVHLHTGELFF	TGTGCCTGGAGTGTACACTTACACACCGGGGAGCTGTTTTTT
.	TRBV5-1	.	TRBJ2-7	14	CASSLSFDAYEQYF	TGCGCCAGCAGCTTGTCCTTCGACGCATACGAGCAGTACTTC
TRBD2	TRBV2	.	TRBJ2-1	15	CASRERLAGYNEQFF	TGTGCCAGCAGGGAGAGACTAGCGGGATACAATGAGCAGTTCTTC
.	TRBV7-9	.	TRBJ1-1	14	CASSLALVNTEAFF	TGTGCCAGCAGCTTAGCCCTGGTCAACACTGAAGCTTTCTTT
TRBD2	TRBV6-5	.	TRBJ2-1	15	CASRRRLAGNNEQFF	TGTGCCAGCAGGAGGAGACTAGCGGGGAACAATGAGCAGTTCTTC
.	TRBV5-1	.	TRBJ2-1	14	CASSPGGPYNEQFF	TGCGCCAGCAGCCCAGGCGGGCCTTACAATGAGCAGTTCTTC
.	TRBV18	once	TRBJ2-3	13	CASSPLDTDTQYF	TGTGCCAGCTCACCACTAGACACAGATACGCAGTATTTT
.	TRBV2	.	TRBJ2-2	14	CASGGTEIAGELFF	TGTGCCAGCGGCGGGACAGAGATAGCCGGGGAGCTGTTTTTT
TRBD1	TRBV30	.	TRBJ1-5	15	CAWSVGTVDNQPQHF	TGTGCCTGGAGTGTAGGGACAGTAGACAATCAGCCCCAGCATTTT
.	TRBV18	.	TRBJ1-4	14	CASSQQGRFEKLFF	TGTGCCAGCTCACAACAGGGAAGATTTGAAAAACTGTTTTTT
.	TRBV2	.	TRBJ1-4	15	CASRGARTTNEKLFF	TGTGCCAGCAGGGGGGCGCGAACAACTAATGAAAAACTGTTTTTT
.	TRBV6-5	.	TRBJ2-1	14	CASKAQPASDEQFF	TGTGCCAGCAAGGCTCAGCCGGCAAGCGATGAGCAGTTCTTC
TRBD1	TRBV18	once	TRBJ1-5	14	CASSPTGLNQPQHF	TGTGCCAGCTCACCGACAGGGCTCAATCAGCCCCAGCATTTT
.	TRBV5-4	.	TRBJ2-7	15	CASSSRQAEVGEQYF	TGTGCCAGCAGCTCAAGACAGGCGGAAGTTGGCGAGCAGTACTTC
.	TRBV2	.	TRBJ2-3	14	CASRGDPNADTQYF	TGTGCCAGCCGAGGGGACCCGAATGCAGATACGCAGTATTTT
TRBD2	TRBV28	.	TRBJ2-1	16	CASSILLSGSIYEQFF	TGTGCCAGCAGTATTCTACTTAGCGGGAGCATCTATGAGCAGTTCTTC
.	TRBV28	.	TRBJ1-1	15	CASREGGGVFTEAFF	TGTGCCAGCCGTGAGGGCGGGGGAGTGTTCACTGAAGCTTTCTTT
.	TRBV28	.	TRBJ1-2	13	CASNTPPKTGYTF	TGTGCCAGCAACACACCTCCTAAAACTGGCTACACCTTC
TRBD1	TRBV7-9	.	TRBJ2-7	14	CASSSGTGSYEQYF	TGTGCCAGCAGCTCCGGGACAGGGTCCTACGAGCAGTACTTC
.	TRBV7-2	.	TRBJ2-7	15	CASSLVGLGDYEQYF	TGTGCCAGCAGCTTAGTGGGACTGGGGGACTACGAGCAGTACTTC
.	TRBV28	.	TRBJ1-4	14	CASSLPGANEKLFF	TGTGCCAGCAGTTTGCCGGGGGCTAATGAAAAACTGTTTTTT
.	TRBV7-2	.	TRBJ2-3	15	CASSLVATSTDTQYF	TGTGCCAGCAGCTTAGTAGCGACTAGCACAGATACGCAGTATTTT
.	TRBV9	.	TRBJ2-4	16	CASSVVSLLAKNIQYF	TGTGCCAGCAGCGTAGTTTCGTTACTAGCCAAAAACATTCAGTACTTC
.	TRBV6-5	.	TRBJ2-7	11	CASSGVNEQYF	TGTGCCAGCAGTGGGGTCAACGAGCAGTACTTC
.	TRBV15	.	TRBJ1-2	14	CATSRDIGAYGYTF	TGTGCCACCAGCAGAGATATCGGGGCCTATGGCTACACCTTC
TRBD1	TRBV5-1	.	TRBJ1-4	15	CASSLEGTGLEKLFF	TGCGCCAGCAGCTTGGAAGGGACAGGGCTTGAAAAACTGTTTTTT
TRBD1	TRBV5-1	.	TRBJ1-2	14	CASSIGQGDYGYTF	TGCGCCAGCAGCATTGGACAGGGGGATTATGGCTACACCTTC
.	TRBV28	once	TRBJ1-4	12	CASRIQGEKLFF	TGTGCCAGCAGAATCCAGGGTGAAAAACTGTTTTTT
.	TRBV10-1	.	TRBJ2-1	17	CASLPLSGGEAYNEQFF	TGCGCCAGCCTACCTTTAAGCGGAGGGGAGGCCTACAATGAGCAGTTCTTC
TRBD2	TRBV18	.	TRBJ2-1	17	CASSPRTSGSSYNEQFF	TGTGCCAGCTCACCACGGACTAGCGGGAGCTCCTACAATGAGCAGTTCTTC
TRBD2	TRBV27	.	TRBJ2-7	16	CASSLGGIREAYEQYF	TGTGCCAGCAGTTTAGGGGGTATACGGGAGGCTTACGAGCAGTACTTC
.	TRBV28	.	TRBJ2-7	14	CASSFLQGIHEQYF	TGTGCCAGCAGTTTCTTGCAGGGGATCCACGAGCAGTACTTC
TRBD2	TRBV7-8	.	TRBJ2-1	18	CASSPISGLAGVGNEQFF	TGTGCCAGCAGCCCAATCTCGGGTCTAGCGGGAGTAGGTAATGAGCAGTTCTTC
TRBD1	TRBV27	.	TRBJ2-7	16	CASSLAGQDYLWEQYF	TGTGCCAGCAGTTTAGCGGGACAGGATTACCTCTGGGAGCAGTACTTC
.	TRBV6-1	.	TRBJ1-5	15	CASSVTVYSNQPQHF	TGTGCCAGCAGTGTCACAGTTTATAGCAATCAGCCCCAGCATTTT
.	TRBV6-6	.	TRBJ2-7	14	CASSYTGLTYEQYF	TGTGCCAGCAGTTATACAGGGTTGACCTACGAGCAGTACTTC